This TCR beta chain was captured by sequencing in a study of early T cells in non-severe SARS-CoV-2 infection. Looking at the study overall: Sequencing of unsorted whole blood was done on bulk RNA, leaving chains unpaired. Study-wide results and caveats: The matching step, a VDJdb search, favored anti-spike CD8 responses and missed private and CD4 specificities.

Germline V gene lookup returns CDR1 DFQATT and CDR2 SNEGSKA (reference sequence). The CDR3 extends over 15 amino acids. J gave up 7 bases and V 1 base, and 8 bases lay outside the gene matches. This clonotype appeared a few times. Antigen: not known. Individual cDNA molecules were tagged with unique molecular identifiers, the study reported. TCRdb recomputed calls from the 5' RACE reads with MiXCR, one row per CDR3 protein. The sample holds tens of thousands of distinct CDR3 sequences, about 8.9% seen once. The sequence was collected from an adult who was a healthcare worker with PCR-confirmed SARS-CoV-2 infection or an uninfected control (not recorded which). This chain joins TRBV20-1 and TRBJ2-7, with 12 positions matching TRBD2. Sample: whole blood. The CDR3 here is CSARGLAGVFWEQYF. In DNA form, the CDR3 reads TGCAGTGCTAGAGGACTAGCGGGAGTTTTCTGGGAGCAGTACTTC.